This paragraph covers one T cell receptor beta chain sequence. TCRdb's copy holds only in-frame clones and misses some; the assay was immunoSEQ multiplex PCR. The table lists approximately 65,000 clones, 70% to 80% of them singletons. This CDR3 has 18 amino acids. Trimming at V came to 2 bases and at J to 0 bases, leaving 8 bases not matched to a gene. Germline V gives CDR1 LNHNV, CDR2 YYDKDF (reference sequence). This specimen comes from a study of radiation and T cells in renal cell carcinoma. Time point described: blood 4 weeks post-SBRT, at nephrectomy. This sample's treatment: 15 Gy SBRT to primary tumor, nephrectomy 4 weeks later.

The chain uses TRBV15 and TRBJ1-5; 9 bases map to TRBD1. This TCR was recovered from a man in his sixties with renal cell carcinoma. This material consisted of blood, taken from a patient whose treatment included radiotherapy and nephrectomy. The CDR3 reads CATSRSGTGNFSNQPQHF. The CDR3 region has the DNA TGTGCCACCAGCAGATCCGGGACAGGGAATTTTAGCAATCAGCCCCAGCATTTT.